This TCR beta chain was captured in a study of cytomegalovirus exposure and HLA in healthy donors. Both 60 Vbeta primers and 13 Jbeta primers went into the PCR. TCRdb's copy holds only in-frame clones and misses some; the assay was immunoSEQ multiplex PCR. The data show 130,000 to 150,000 clones, 70% to 80% seen once. CDR1 SQVTM and CDR2 ANQGSEA come from the germline V gene. The CDR3 runs to 16 residues. V gave up 7 bases and J gave up 2 bases; unmatched junction bases: 9. The sequence came from a man aged 35 to 55 in good health and CMV-seropositive. The sample comprised PBMCs. The gene calls are TRBV29-1 and TRBJ2-7, with 15 nucleotides matching TRBD2. The CDR3 DNA is TGCAGCGAGACGGGACTAGCGGGAGGAGGGCCCTACGAGCAGTACTTC. As protein: CSETGLAGGGPYEQYF.